This TCR beta chain is from a study of control samples from healthy donors and cancer patients. Using immunoSEQ multiplex PCR, the repertoire was profiled, and TCRdb retains in-frame clones only, with some absent. The profile shows approximately 150,000 clones, more than 85% of them singletons. V shed 6 bases, J shed 4 bases, and the junction held 4 bases outside the gene matches. Germline V lookup: CDR1 SGHTA, CDR2 FQGNSA. The CDR3 is 15 amino acids. This clonotype was obtained from a woman aged 25 to 39 in good health. The sample consisted of blood. This sequence joins TRBV7-2 and TRBJ2-2, with 11 positions matching TRBD2. CDR3 region: CASRPGTSGTGELFF. In DNA, the CDR3 is TGTGCCAGCAGACCCGGGACTAGCGGCACCGGGGAGCTGTTTTTT.